Following are 26 T cell receptor beta chains from one sample sequenced in a study of radiotherapy plus CTLA-4 blockade in lung cancer. Clones were read by immunoSEQ multiplex PCR, and TCRdb kept only the in-frame ones, dropping some. The sample carries 70,000 to 100,000 clones, 75% to 90% recorded once. Material: peripheral blood, obtained from a patient treated with radiotherapy plus ipilimumab. The receptors shown here come from a human donor with non-small cell lung cancer who had a partial response to radiotherapy plus ipilimumab.

The rearrangement links TRBV5-4 to TRBJ2-7, with D unresolved. Germline CDR1 reads SGHNT; CDR2 reads YYREEE (reference sequence). The CDR3 runs 12 residues. The ends were cut back, 4 bases at V and 3 bases at J, with 8 bases in the middle. The CDR3 spells CASSSIDYEQYF. CDR3 DNA: TGTGCCAGCAGCAGTATAGACTACGAGCAGTACTTC. The full variable domain, in which reference TRBV5-4 and TRBJ2-7 provide the parts outside the CDR3, is ETGVTQSPTHLIKTRGQQVTLRCSSQSGHNTVSWYQQALGQGPQFIFQYYREEENGRGNFPPRFSGLQFPNYSSELNVNALELDDSALYLCASSSIDYEQYFGPGTRLTVT.

The chain joins TRBV9 to TRBJ2-1; 9 bases are shared with TRBD2. This CDR3 is 14 amino acids long. CDR1 is SGDLS, CDR2 YYNGEE, per germline. The J segment lost 5 bases and the V segment lost 4 bases, leaving 4 bases of the junction unmatched. CDR3 bases: TGTGCCAGCAGCCATAGCGGGAGTAACAATGAGCAGTTCTTC. The encoded protein is CASSHSGSNNEQFF.

The rearrangement joins TRBV19 to TRBJ2-1; D unresolved. From germline, CDR1 is LNHDA and CDR2 SQIVND (reference sequence). Trimming removed 4 bases at V and 1 base at J, with 8 bases between. The CDR3 contains 14 residues. The CDR3: CASSSAASYNEQFF. The CDR3 DNA sequence: TGTGCCAGTAGTAGTGCTGCGTCCTACAATGAGCAGTTCTTC.

The chain has TRBV9 and TRBJ1-6; D gene ambiguous. V lost 4 bases and J lost 8, with 13 bases in between. The length of the CDR3 is 14 residues. Germline V CDR1 and CDR2: SGDLS, YYNGEE. The CDR3 bases are TGTGCCAGCAGCCCCGGTTTGAACGATTCACCCCTCCACTTT. Translating it yields CASSPGLNDSPLHF. The full variable domain, in which reference TRBV9 and TRBJ1-6 provide the parts outside the CDR3, is DSGVTQTPKHLITATGQRVTLRCSPRSGDLSVYWYQQSLDQGLQFLIQYYNGEERAKGNILERFSAQQFPDLHSELNLSSLELGDSALYFCASSPGLNDSPLHFGNGTRLTVT.

The genes are TRBV7-3 and TRBJ2-2; TRBD1 matches 8 bases. Germline trimming cut 9 bases from V and 6 bases from J; bases unmatched to any gene: 9. Germline V lookup: CDR1 SGHTA, CDR2 FQGTGA. CDR3 length: 14 amino acids. The CDR3 spells CASGIGQGSGELFF. The DNA of the CDR3 is TGTGCCAGTGGGATCGGACAGGGCTCCGGGGAGCTGTTTTTT.

V is TRBV7-6 and J is TRBJ2-3; 7 bases agree with TRBD2. The germline CDR1 and CDR2 sequences are SGHVS and FNYEAQ. Trimming took 0 bases from V and 1 from J; bases not matched to a gene: 4. The CDR3 loop spans 16 amino acids. In DNA, the CDR3 is TGTGCCAGCAGCTTAGCAGGACTAGTAGGCACAGATACGCAGTATTTT. It codes for CASSLAGLVGTDTQYF. The variable domain in full, with the rest retrieved from reference TRBV7-6 and TRBJ2-3, is GAGVSQSPRYKVTKRGQDVALRCDPISGHVSLYWYRQALGQGPEFLTYFNYEAQQDKSGLPNDRFSAERPEGSISTLTIQRTEQRDSAMYRCASSLAGLVGTDTQYFGPGTRLTVL.

This chain connects TRBV10-2 to TRBJ1-1, with D hard to call. Trimming stripped 5 bases from V and 1 base from J, with 11 bases between. There are 14 residues in the CDR3. CDR1 and CDR2 from the germline V gene are WSHSY and SAAADI. The CDR3 spells CASSPALRNTEAFF. In DNA, the CDR3 is TGCGCCAGCAGTCCAGCACTAAGGAACACTGAAGCTTTCTTT.

V and J are TRBV6-5 and TRBJ2-1; D remains unclear. Germline CDR1 is MNHEY and CDR2 is SVGAGI. The V end lost 4 bases, the J end lost 6 bases, and 7 bases lay between the germline ends. The CDR3 is 12 amino acids. CDR3 amino acids: CASSSPLNEQFF. In DNA, the CDR3 is TGTGCCAGCAGTTCCCCTCTCAATGAGCAGTTCTTC.

The CDR3 bases are TGTGCCACCAGCAGTATAGAGTGGATGGGTAGGGGACAACAGCCCCAGCATTTT. Protein: CATSSIEWMGRGQQPQHF. This chain joins TRBV15 and TRBJ1-5; TRBD1 is a possible D gene (6 bases). CDR1 and CDR2 from the germline V gene are LNHNV and YYDKDF (reference sequence). V was clipped by 3 bases and J by 7 bases, with 25 bases between them. CDR3 length: 18 amino acids.

J is TRBJ1-5 and V is TRBV7-2; 9 bases are shared with TRBD1. Trimming took 6 bases from V and 5 from J; bases not matched to a gene: 8. The CDR3 is 15 amino acids. CDR1 is SGHTA and CDR2 is FQGNSA in the germline V gene. The CDR3 sequence: CASSPTGGLYQPQHF. The CDR3 DNA follows: TGTGCCAGCAGTCCGACAGGGGGGCTGTATCAGCCCCAGCATTTT.

The chain has TRBV7-9 and TRBJ2-1; the D gene is possibly TRBD2 (6 bases). This CDR3 region has 14 residues. The V gene's germline CDR1 is SEHNR and CDR2 FQNEAQ (reference sequence). The ends were cut back, 1 base at V and 7 bases at J, with 11 bases in the middle. As DNA, the CDR3 is TGTGCCAGCAGCTTAGACCAGGGAGGTAATGAGCAGTTCTTC. Translation gives CASSLDQGGNEQFF.

The J gene is TRBJ2-1, the V gene TRBV10-3; the match to TRBD2 covers 8 bases. The CDR3 extends over 15 amino acids. V was clipped by 4 bases and J by 7 bases; unmatched bases: 9. Germline CDR1 and CDR2: ENHRY and SYGVKD. CDR3 coding DNA: TGTGCCATCAGTGCAGGCAGCGGGAGTGAGAATGAGCAGTTCTTC. This encodes CAISAGSGSENEQFF.

This rearrangement joins TRBV27 to TRBJ1-1, with 9 nucleotides matching TRBD1. This CDR3 comprises 17 residues. The V and J ends lost 4 bases and 4 bases, in that order; junction bases with no gene match: 13. Germline CDR1 MNHEY, CDR2 SMNVEV (reference sequence). CDR3 nucleotides: TGTGCCAGCAGTTCCCACCCGGGACAGGGATGGGGCACTGAAGCTTTCTTT. This encodes CASSSHPGQGWGTEAFF.

In DNA, the CDR3 is TGTGCCAGCAGCAGAGGACAGGGGGCCATTAACTATGGCTACACCTTC. Its translation is CASSRGQGAINYGYTF. The rearrangement joins TRBV13 to TRBJ1-2; 11 bases are a match to TRBD1. CDR3 length equals 16 residues. J was trimmed by 1 base and V by 5 bases; bases with no gene match: 6. The germline CDR1 and CDR2 sequences are PRHDT and FYEKMQ (reference sequence).

V gene TRBV9 combines with J gene TRBJ1-6; unclear D gene. CDR1 and CDR2 from the germline V gene are SGDLS and YYNGEE. This CDR3 is 15 amino acids long. Trimming cost V 0 bases and J 3 bases, with 7 bases left between them. CDR3 DNA sequence: TGTGCCAGCAGCGTAGCAGTCAGCTATAATTCACCCCTCCACTTT. This sequence encodes CASSVAVSYNSPLHF. The full variable domain, in which reference TRBV9 and TRBJ1-6 provide the parts outside the CDR3, is DSGVTQTPKHLITATGQRVTLRCSPRSGDLSVYWYQQSLDQGLQFLIQYYNGEERAKGNILERFSAQQFPDLHSELNLSSLELGDSALYFCASSVAVSYNSPLHFGNGTRLTVT.

The rearrangement links TRBV5-1 to TRBJ2-3; D is unclear. CDR3 length equals 15 residues. The germline V and J ends were trimmed by 0 bases and 0 bases, with 8 bases remaining between them. Looked up from germline, CDR1 is SGHRS and CDR2 is YFSETQ. The CDR3 spells CASSLADTSTDTQYF. DNA for the CDR3: TGCGCCAGCAGCTTGGCCGATACTAGCACAGATACGCAGTATTTT.

The chain recombines TRBV6-1 with TRBJ1-6; TRBD1 matches at 8 bases. The germline CDR1 and CDR2 sequences are MNHNS and SASEGT. The CDR3 is 15 residues long. V lost 3 bases to trimming and J lost 6 bases; unmatched junction nucleotides: 4. The CDR3, as DNA: TGTGCCAGCAGTGACTCCACAGGGGGTAATTCACCCCTCCACTTT. Protein sequence: CASSDSTGGNSPLHF.

This sequence joins TRBV28 and TRBJ1-5; 11 nucleotides align to TRBD1. J lost 5 bases, V lost 4 bases, and 4 bases had no gene match. This CDR3 has 15 residues. Germline V gives CDR1 MDHEN, CDR2 SYDVKM. The CDR3 bases are TGTGCCAGCAGTTCTGGACAGGGGGCGGATCAGCCCCAGCATTTT. This gives the protein CASSSGQGADQPQHF.

Here the CDR3 reads CAWSAADRGGNSPLHF. CDR3 coding DNA: TGTGCCTGGAGTGCAGCGGACAGGGGGGGAAATTCACCCCTCCACTTT. The chain has TRBV30 and TRBJ1-6; TRBD1 matches 10 bases. The germline V gene encodes CDR1 GTSNPN and CDR2 SVGIG (reference sequence). This CDR3 comprises 16 residues. Losses at the gene ends were 1 base for V and 7 bases for J; bases not matched to a gene: 7.

The gene calls are TRBV18 and TRBJ2-7; TRBD1 matches 10 bases. CDR1 is KGHSH and CDR2 is LQKENI in the germline V gene. The trim removed 3 bases at V and 1 base at J, leaving 3 bases unmatched. The CDR3 runs 15 residues. CDR3 coding DNA: TGTGCCAGCTCACCCGGACAGGGGGGATCCTACGAGCAGTACGTC. It codes for CASSPGQGGSYEQYV.

This chain connects TRBV2 to TRBJ2-2; 13 bases match TRBD2. This CDR3 spans 18 amino acids. Germline V gene lookup returns CDR1 SNHLY and CDR2 FYNNEI. The V segment lost 3 bases and the J segment 2 bases; nucleotides outside the gene matches: 6. The CDR3: CASSELGTSGTNTGELFF. DNA for the CDR3: TGTGCCAGCAGTGAGTTGGGGACTAGCGGGACCAACACCGGGGAGCTGTTTTTT. The full variable domain, with the rest looked up from reference TRBV2 and TRBJ2-2, is EPEVTQTPSHQVTQMGQEVILRCVPISNHLYFYWYRQILGQKVEFLVSFYNNEISEKSEIFDDQFSVERPDGSNFTLKIRSTKLEDSAMYFCASSELGTSGTNTGELFFGEGSRLTVL.

V gene TRBV5-1 combines with J gene TRBJ2-4, with 8 bases fitting TRBD1. Trimming cost V 4 bases and J 5 bases; bases outside gene matches: 8. Germline V lookup: CDR1 SGHRS, CDR2 YFSETQ. The CDR3 loop spans 15 amino acids. This CDR3 is CASSPYGQGQNIQYF. The CDR3, as DNA: TGCGCCAGCAGCCCGTATGGACAGGGCCAAAACATTCAGTACTTC.

The sample holds one count of this clone. The V and J genes are TRBV2 and TRBJ1-1, with unresolved D. This CDR3 is 12 amino acids long. Trimming removed 6 bases from V and 0 bases from J, with 5 bases in between. Germline-derived CDR1 and CDR2 are SNHLY and FYNNEI. The CDR3 sequence is CASSTLNTEAFF. CDR3 in DNA: TGTGCCAGCAGCACACTGAACACTGAAGCTTTCTTT.

This chain uses TRBV19 with TRBJ2-4, with 8 bases identical to TRBD1. The V gene's germline CDR1 is LNHDA and CDR2 SQIVND (reference sequence). The CDR3 spans 16 residues. V trimming: 5 bases; J trimming: 0 bases; junction bases outside the gene matches: 6. In nucleotides, the CDR3 is TGTGCCAGTAGTCCAGACAGGGGCCGAGCCAAAAACATTCAGTACTTC. Amino acid sequence: CASSPDRGRAKNIQYF.

This sequence joins TRBV19 and TRBJ2-1; maybe TRBD2 (6 bases). V gave up 3 bases and J gave up 8 bases, with 20 bases separating them. Per germline, CDR1 LNHDA and CDR2 SQIVND (reference sequence). CDR3 length: 16 amino acids. CDR3 bases: TGTGCCAGTAGTATTAGGCCGGAGGGAGCTAGGGATGAGCAGTTCTTC. It codes for CASSIRPEGARDEQFF.

The V and J genes are TRBV6-5 and TRBJ2-4; no reliable D call. Germline assignment: CDR1 MNHEY and CDR2 SVGAGI. CDR3 length: 16 residues. V lost 0 bases to trimming and J lost 0 bases, with 9 bases between them. The chain's CDR3 is CASSYSIGVAKNIQYF. The CDR3 DNA sequence: TGTGCCAGCAGTTACTCGATTGGAGTAGCCAAAAACATTCAGTACTTC.